Below, 27 T cell receptor beta chains from the same sample are listed, as sequenced in a study of blood T cell repertoires in COVID-19. Profiled with immunoSEQ multiplex PCR; TCRdb holds only in-frame clones, not every one. This table holds under 400,000 clones, 85% to 90% found once. Material: PBMCs or T cells enriched from blood (not recorded which). These receptors originate from a woman aged 25 to 45 who had been exposed to COVID-19.

Worth noting for this clone: Other DNA sequences in the same sample also yield this CDR3. The rearrangement joins TRBV6-5 to TRBJ2-7, with 12 bases lining up with TRBD2. CDR3 length equals 15 residues. V trimming: 5 bases; J trimming: 0 bases; junction bases outside the gene matches: 2. From germline, CDR1 is MNHEY and CDR2 SVGAGI. The CDR3 coding sequence is TGTGCCAGCAGTCGGACTAGCGGGGTCTCCTACGAGCAGTACTTC. Residues: CASSRTSGVSYEQYF.

The rearrangement joins TRBV7-9 to TRBJ2-2, with 12 bases lining up with TRBD2. Unmatched junction bases numbered 4, after V lost 4 bases and J lost 4 bases. This CDR3 is built from 16 residues. CDR1 is SEHNR and CDR2 is FQNEAQ in the germline V gene (reference sequence). CDR3 bases: TGTGCCAGCAGCTCGCGACTAGCGGGAGTCACCGGGGAGCTGTTTTTT. It is translated as CASSSRLAGVTGELFF.

The chain couples TRBV3-1 (or the pseudogene TRBV3-2) to TRBJ2-2; 11 bases match TRBD2. Trimming took 0 bases from V and 8 from J; bases not matched to a gene: 11. Germline-derived CDR1 and CDR2 are LGHDT and YNNKEL (reference sequence). The CDR3 extends over 18 amino acids. The CDR3, as DNA: TGTGCCAGCAGCCAAGATCCCCTAGCGGGAGGCTCCGGAGGGGAGCTGTTTTTT. It specifies CASSQDPLAGGSGGELFF.

The chain recombines TRBV29-1 with TRBJ2-7; TRBD1 agrees at 9 bases. The CDR3 extends over 13 amino acids. The V segment lost 6 bases and the J segment 0 bases; nucleotides outside the gene matches: 3. Germline CDR1 SQVTM, CDR2 ANQGSEA. The CDR3 DNA is TGCAGCGTGGGGACAGGGAACTCCTACGAGCAGTACTTC. It yields the protein CSVGTGNSYEQYF.

This chain joins TRBV27 and TRBJ1-2; D is possibly TRBD1 (5 bases). CDR1 and CDR2 from the germline V gene are MNHEY and SMNVEV (reference sequence). Trimming shortened V by 2 bases and J by 5 bases, and 15 bases separated the two germline ends. The CDR3 loop spans 15 amino acids. CDR3 residues: CASSLRAGWRYGYTF. The CDR3 nucleotides read TGTGCCAGCAGTTTACGGGCAGGGTGGAGATATGGCTACACCTTC.

The V and J genes are TRBV7-3 and TRBJ2-2, with a weak D call TRBD2 (5 bases). Trimming shortened V by 1 base and J by 2 bases, and 8 bases separated the two germline ends. The length of the CDR3 is 15 residues. Germline V CDR1 and CDR2: SGHTA, FQGTGA. DNA for the CDR3: TGTGCCAGCAGCTTAATAGAGGGAAACACCGGGGAGCTGTTTTTT. Protein product: CASSLIEGNTGELFF.

The chain links TRBV11-2 to TRBJ1-2; D is uncertain. The CDR3 runs 14 residues. Trimming shortened V by 1 base and J by 8 bases, and 14 bases separated the two germline ends. Germline V CDR1 and CDR2: SGHAT, FQNNGV. The CDR3 sequence: CASSLGQSTPGYTF. The DNA of the CDR3 is TGTGCCAGCAGCTTAGGACAATCGACGCCCGGCTACACCTTC.

This clone was detected only a few times. The chain has TRBV4-2 and TRBJ1-4; no reliable D call. Germline V lookup: CDR1 LGHNA, CDR2 YNFKEQ. This CDR3 is 14 amino acids long. Trimming pared 0 bases from V and 7 bases from J, leaving 9 bases between. The CDR3: CASSQDQVSEKLFF. In nucleotides, the CDR3 is TGTGCCAGCAGCCAAGATCAGGTTTCTGAAAAACTGTTTTTT.

This chain uses TRBV28 with TRBJ1-5; a weak D match, TRBD1 (6 bases). The CDR3 spans 15 residues. Germline CDR1 and CDR2: MDHEN and SYDVKM. V lost 7 bases and J lost 6, with 19 bases in between. The CDR3 bases are TGTGCCAGCAAATCGGGACACCGTACCCGTCAGCCCCAGCATTTT. Residues: CASKSGHRTRQPQHF. The entire variable domain, with the rest obtained from reference TRBV28 and TRBJ1-5, is as follows: DVKVTQSSRYLVKRTGEKVFLECVQDMDHENMFWYRQDPGLGLRLIYFSYDVKMKEKGDIPEGYSVSREKKERFSLILESASTNQTSMYLCASKSGHRTRQPQHFGDGTRLSIL.

This chain links TRBV19 with TRBJ2-1, with D perhaps TRBD1 (5 bases). Trimming left V 5 bases short and J 10 bases short, with 18 bases between. The CDR3 totals 14 residues. Looked up from germline, CDR1 is LNHDA and CDR2 is SQIVND (reference sequence). CDR3 sequence reads: CASSPGPQGIEQFF. The CDR3, as DNA: TGTGCCAGTAGTCCCGGACCGCAGGGCATAGAGCAGTTCTTC.

The chain carries TRBV19 and TRBJ2-5; 8 bases fit TRBD1. This CDR3 is 14 amino acids long. The ends lost 8 bases at V and 4 bases at J; junction bases unmatched: 9. CDR1 LNHDA and CDR2 SQIVND come from the germline V gene (reference sequence). The CDR3 region is CASGAGQGAETQYF. CDR3 nucleotide sequence: TGTGCCAGTGGGGCCGGGCAGGGGGCAGAGACCCAGTACTTC.

The chain links TRBV2 to TRBJ2-7; TRBD2 is a possible D gene (5 bases). V was shortened by 8 bases and J by 4 bases, with 15 bases between the two germline ends. The CDR3 consists of 13 residues. CDR1 SNHLY and CDR2 FYNNEI come from the germline V gene. The CDR3 DNA follows: TGTGCCAGCGGATACGGGAAAGCATACGAGCAGTACTTC. Translation: CASGYGKAYEQYF.

The chain links TRBV7-9 to TRBJ1-3; 7 bases fit TRBD1. V shed 10 bases, J shed 1 base, and the junction held 7 bases outside the gene matches. Germline V gene sequence: CDR1 SEHNR, CDR2 FQNEAQ (reference sequence). The length of the CDR3 is 14 residues. The DNA of the CDR3 is TGTGCCACGATCCGGGACAGTTCTGGAAACACCATATATTTT. It codes for CATIRDSSGNTIYF.

The rearrangement joins TRBV10-3 to TRBJ1-4, with D unclear. The germline V gene has CDR1 ENHRY and CDR2 SYGVKD. V lost 3 bases, J lost 0 bases, and 11 bases lay in between. The CDR3 runs to 16 residues. The DNA for the CDR3 is TGTGCCATCAGTGACCGGGGTTCCGCAACTAATGAAAAACTGTTTTTT. Its translation: CAISDRGSATNEKLFF.

The chain combines TRBV28 with TRBJ2-1; perhaps TRBD2 as D (5 bases). Germline CDR1 MDHEN, CDR2 SYDVKM. This CDR3 spans 16 amino acids. Trimming stripped 3 bases from V and 0 bases from J, with 12 bases between. The CDR3 protein is CASSFWGEGSYNEQFF. For the CDR3, the DNA is TGTGCCAGCAGTTTTTGGGGAGAGGGCTCCTACAATGAGCAGTTCTTC. The variable domain in full, completed from reference TRBV28 and TRBJ2-1, reads DVKVTQSSRYLVKRTGEKVFLECVQDMDHENMFWYRQDPGLGLRLIYFSYDVKMKEKGDIPEGYSVSREKKERFSLILESASTNQTSMYLCASSFWGEGSYNEQFFGPGTRLTVL.

This rearrangement joins TRBV28 to TRBJ2-3, with TRBD1 identical over 9 bases. J was trimmed by 2 bases and V by 7 bases; bases with no gene match: 7. From germline, CDR1 is MDHEN and CDR2 SYDVKM. The CDR3 spans 15 residues. The chain's CDR3 is CASKAGQGTTDTQYF. Here the CDR3 DNA reads TGTGCCAGCAAAGCGGGACAGGGCACCACAGATACGCAGTATTTT.

V gene TRBV5-4 combines with J gene TRBJ2-5; D possibly corresponds to TRBD1 (6 bases). CDR3 length: 12 residues. Germline V gene sequence: CDR1 SGHNT, CDR2 YYREEE (reference sequence). V was cut by 0 bases and J by 14 bases, with 14 bases left in between. The CDR3 loop is CASSLENYRVYF. The CDR3 DNA is TGTGCCAGCAGCTTGGAGAACTACAGGGTTTACTTC. The entire variable domain, with the rest obtained from reference TRBV5-4 and TRBJ2-5, is as follows: ETGVTQSPTHLIKTRGQQVTLRCSSQSGHNTVSWYQQALGQGPQFIFQYYREEENGRGNFPPRFSGLQFPNYSSELNVNALELDDSALYLCASSLENYRVYFGPGTRLLVL.

The J gene is TRBJ1-4, the V gene TRBV5-1; D unclear. The CDR3 has 17 amino acids. Trimming removed 2 bases at V and 6 bases at J, with 20 bases between. Germline V gene sequence: CDR1 SGHRS, CDR2 YFSETQ. The DNA for the CDR3 is TGCGCCAGCAGCTTCCGGCAGGCCCATGGGCGGGATGAAAAACTGTTTTTT. Its translation: CASSFRQAHGRDEKLFF.

This clone showed up just a few times. The genes are TRBV29-1 and TRBJ1-2; D is undetermined. Trimming removed 2 bases from V and 4 bases from J, with 17 bases in between. The CDR3 is 15 residues long. Germline V CDR1 and CDR2: SQVTM, ANQGSEA. The CDR3 is CSVERALEGSYGYTF. The CDR3 bases are TGCAGCGTTGAAAGGGCCCTGGAGGGAAGCTATGGCTACACCTTC.

The gene calls are TRBV7-9 and TRBJ1-2; 7 positions agree with TRBD1. Trimming took 5 bases from V and 5 from J; bases not matched to a gene: 11. The CDR3 has 15 residues. The germline V gene has CDR1 SEHNR and CDR2 FQNEAQ (reference sequence). CDR3 coding DNA: TGTGCCAGCAGCACTACCGGGACAGCTCTTTATGGCTACACCTTC. It translates to CASSTTGTALYGYTF.

There are a few counts of this clone. The chain joins TRBV9 to TRBJ1-3, with TRBD1 as a possible D gene (5 bases). With 0 bases removed from V and 2 bases from J, the gap between germline ends came to 12 bases. The CDR3 is 16 amino acids. Per germline, CDR1 SGDLS and CDR2 YYNGEE. CDR3 in amino acids: CASSVVSRVAGNTIYF. CDR3 bases: TGTGCCAGCAGCGTAGTTAGCAGGGTCGCTGGAAACACCATATATTTT. The full variable domain, its missing parts supplied by reference TRBV9 and TRBJ1-3, is DSGVTQTPKHLITATGQRVTLRCSPRSGDLSVYWYQQSLDQGLQFLIQYYNGEERAKGNILERFSAQQFPDLHSELNLSSLELGDSALYFCASSVVSRVAGNTIYFGEGSWLTVV.

The chain links TRBV19 to TRBJ2-2; 8 nucleotides agree with TRBD1. This CDR3 is built from 16 residues. V gave up 8 bases and J gave up 3 bases; unmatched junction bases: 11. The germline V gene has CDR1 LNHDA and CDR2 SQIVND (reference sequence). In DNA form, the CDR3 reads TGTGCCAGTGGCGACGTCAGGGGGCTTGACACCGGGGAGCTGTTTTTT. As protein: CASGDVRGLDTGELFF. Based on the CDR3 plus reference TRBV19 and TRBJ2-2, the full variable domain is DGGITQSPKYLFRKEGQNVTLSCEQNLNHDAMYWYRQDPGQGLRLIYYSQIVNDFQKGDIAEGYSVSREKKESFPLTVTSAQKNPTAFYLCASGDVRGLDTGELFFGEGSRLTVL.

V gene TRBV28 combines with J gene TRBJ1-6; D unresolved. Germline V lookup: CDR1 MDHEN, CDR2 SYDVKM. The CDR3 has 15 residues. With 5 bases removed from V and 7 bases from J, the gap between germline ends came to 15 bases. The CDR3 protein is CASSPRHGGNSPLHF. The CDR3 region has the DNA TGTGCCAGCAGTCCACGTCACGGAGGAAATTCACCCCTCCACTTT. Variable domain in full (rest from reference TRBV28 and TRBJ1-6): DVKVTQSSRYLVKRTGEKVFLECVQDMDHENMFWYRQDPGLGLRLIYFSYDVKMKEKGDIPEGYSVSREKKERFSLILESASTNQTSMYLCASSPRHGGNSPLHFGNGTRLTVT.

The chain uses TRBV11-2 and TRBJ2-7; tentative D call: TRBD1 (5 bases). The CDR3 length is 13 residues. Trimming cost V 3 bases and J 1 base, with 7 bases left between them. Germline CDR1 reads SGHAT; CDR2 reads FQNNGV. CDR3 nucleotide sequence: TGTGCCAGCAGCTTCCCAGGGTCCTACGAGCAGTACTTC. This translates into CASSFPGSYEQYF.

The chain links TRBV2 to TRBJ1-4, with D uncertain. The V gene's germline CDR1 is SNHLY and CDR2 FYNNEI. This CDR3 has 11 amino acids. Trimming took 7 bases from V and 5 from J, leaving 5 bases between them. CDR3 residues: CASNRNEKLFF. The CDR3 region has the DNA TGTGCCAGCAACAGAAATGAAAAACTGTTTTTT. Looking up the rest from reference TRBV2 and TRBJ1-4 gives the full variable domain: EPEVTQTPSHQVTQMGQEVILRCVPISNHLYFYWYRQILGQKVEFLVSFYNNEISEKSEIFDDQFSVERPDGSNFTLKIRSTKLEDSAMYFCASNRNEKLFFGSGTQLSVL.

The rearrangement links TRBV6-5 to TRBJ2-7; 13 nucleotides line up with TRBD2. This CDR3 is 15 amino acids long. The J segment lost 3 bases and the V segment lost 5 bases, leaving 4 bases of the junction unmatched. Looked up from germline, CDR1 is MNHEY and CDR2 is SVGAGI. Here the CDR3 reads CASSPWTSGSYEQYF. As DNA, the CDR3 is TGTGCCAGCAGTCCCTGGACTAGCGGGAGCTACGAGCAGTACTTC.

The genes are TRBV28 and TRBJ1-5, with 7 bases matching TRBD1. Germline V gene lookup returns CDR1 MDHEN and CDR2 SYDVKM. The CDR3 extends over 16 amino acids. Trimming took 4 bases from V and 4 from J; bases not matched to a gene: 10. The CDR3 spells CASSSFQAGGNQPQHF. CDR3 in DNA: TGTGCCAGCAGTTCCTTTCAGGCAGGGGGAAATCAGCCCCAGCATTTT.